Following are 29 T cell receptor beta chains from one sample sequenced in a study of shared clonotypes between healthy human individuals. Clones were read by immunoSEQ multiplex PCR, and TCRdb kept only the in-frame ones, dropping some. The sample has over a million clones, around 82% seen once. Sequencing used memory CD4+ T cells from PBMCs. Subset denoted: CD45RA-negative fraction. The receptors here all came from a man between 18 and 35 years old in good health. Some clones in this sample may be carry-over from other donors' samples.

CDR3 coding DNA: TGTGCCAGCACACGAGACAGGGGTAATTCACCCCTCCACTTT. Translated: CASTRDRGNSPLHF. The chain combines TRBV9 with TRBJ1-6; 8 bases line up with TRBD1. The CDR3 sequence is 14 residues long. Germline-derived CDR1 and CDR2 are SGDLS and YYNGEE. J was trimmed by 6 bases and V by 6 bases; bases with no gene match: 5.

This clone was counted many times. Within the sample, other DNA sequences also encode this same CDR3. The chain combines TRBV7-9 with TRBJ2-1; 8 nucleotides match TRBD2. This CDR3 spans 14 amino acids. Germline V CDR1 and CDR2: SEHNR, FQNEAQ (reference sequence). V was clipped by 5 bases and J by 2 bases; unmatched bases: 2. This chain's CDR3 is CASSPSGPYNEQFF. CDR3 coding DNA: TGTGCCAGCAGCCCTAGCGGGCCCTACAATGAGCAGTTCTTC.

This clone appeared a single time. This may arise from a read error, as a much more abundant clone is one base away. J is TRBJ1-2 and V is TRBV11-3; D gene uncertain. CDR1 and CDR2 from the germline V gene are SGHNT and YENEEA. This CDR3 comprises 12 residues. The germline V and J ends were trimmed by 3 bases and 4 bases, with 6 bases remaining between them. The CDR3 DNA reads TGTGCCAGCAGCTTTTCTGGCTATGGCTACACCTTC. Its translation is CASSFSGYGYTF. The variable domain in full, completed from reference TRBV11-3 and TRBJ1-2, reads EAGVVQSPRYKIIEKKQPVAFWCNPISGHNTLYWYLQNLGQGPELLIRYENEEAVDDSQLPKDRFSAERLKGVDSTLKIQPAELGDSAVYLCASSFSGYGYTFGSGTRLTVV.

A note on this clone: This sequence may be a read error, since a much larger clone differs from it by one base. Other DNA sequences of this sample code for an identical CDR3. The chain carries TRBV5-1 and TRBJ2-2; no reliable D call. V was cut by 0 bases and J by 0 bases, with 6 bases left in between. Germline V gene data show CDR1 as SGHRS and CDR2 as YFSETQ. The CDR3 is 15 residues long. DNA of the CDR3: TGCGCCAGCAGCTTGGGAGGAACGAACACCGGGGAGCTGTTTTTT. This gives the protein CASSLGGTNTGELFF.

The genes are TRBV27 and TRBJ1-5; TRBD1 agrees at 7 bases. The CDR3 extends over 14 amino acids. CDR1 is MNHEY, CDR2 SMNVEV, per germline (reference sequence). V trimming: 6 bases; J trimming: 4 bases; junction bases outside the gene matches: 6. CDR3 coding DNA: TGTGCCAGCAGAGATACAGGGGTGAATCAGCCCCAGCATTTT. It codes for CASRDTGVNQPQHF.

As for this clone: Other DNA sequences in the sample encode the same CDR3. The chain links TRBV5-1 to TRBJ1-5; D remains unclear. Trimming removed 4 bases at V and 0 bases at J, with 8 bases between. Germline CDR1 reads SGHRS; CDR2 reads YFSETQ. CDR3 length equals 14 residues. In DNA form, the CDR3 reads TGCGCCAGCAGCCTAGGGTATAGCAATCAGCCCCAGCATTTT. This encodes CASSLGYSNQPQHF.

CDR3: CANRPSNSGNTIYF. CDR3 DNA: TGTGCCAACCGACCCTCAAACTCTGGAAACACCATATATTTT. This chain links TRBV10-3 with TRBJ1-3; no clear D gene. V was cut by 10 bases and J by 0 bases, with 13 bases left in between. The CDR3 is 14 amino acids. CDR1 and CDR2 from the germline V gene are ENHRY and SYGVKD.

The chain links TRBV27 to TRBJ2-7; no clear D gene. This CDR3 has 14 residues. Germline values: CDR1 MNHEY, CDR2 SMNVEV (reference sequence). The V gene lost 2 bases and the J gene lost 4 bases, with 12 bases spanning the gap. The CDR3 nucleotides are TGTGCCAGCAGTTTAGACGGCAGCATATACGAGCAGTACTTC. Translated, it gives CASSLDGSIYEQYF.

V usage is TRBV11-3 and J usage is TRBJ2-2; 10 nucleotides match TRBD1. There are 16 residues in the CDR3. V lost 3 bases and J lost 5; bases outside the gene matches: 6. Per the germline V gene, CDR1 is SGHNT and CDR2 is YENEEA. The CDR3 region is CASSLGWDRGTGELFF. Here the CDR3 DNA reads TGTGCCAGCAGCTTGGGTTGGGACAGGGGAACCGGGGAGCTGTTTTTT.

The chain employs TRBV28 and TRBJ2-7, with D uncertain. There are 13 residues in the CDR3. Trimming stripped 3 bases from V and 2 bases from J, with 8 bases between. Looked up from germline, CDR1 is MDHEN and CDR2 is SYDVKM. CDR3 protein: CASSFPSTYEQYF. In DNA form, the CDR3 reads TGTGCCAGCAGTTTTCCCTCTACCTACGAGCAGTACTTC.

This rearrangement joins TRBV18 to TRBJ1-1; maybe TRBD1 (6 bases). CDR1 and CDR2 from the germline V gene are KGHSH and LQKENI. This CDR3 region has 14 residues. Trimming took off 4 bases at V and 1 base at J, with 10 bases between the two ends. This CDR3 is CASSLGHRNTEAFF. The CDR3 DNA reads TGTGCCAGCTCACTGGGACACCGGAACACTGAAGCTTTCTTT.

This clone has just one count. This chain connects TRBV10-3 to TRBJ1-1; unclear D gene. V lost 7 bases and J lost 4, with 13 bases in between. The CDR3 loop spans 13 amino acids. Germline values: CDR1 ENHRY, CDR2 SYGVKD. This chain's CDR3 is CAIKLDWGTEAFF. The CDR3 DNA reads as TGTGCCATCAAACTAGACTGGGGCACTGAAGCTTTCTTT.

V and J are TRBV18 and TRBJ2-3; D call uncertain. The CDR3 loop spans 20 amino acids. V shed 3 bases and J shed 4 bases, with 29 bases lying between them. Per germline, CDR1 KGHSH and CDR2 LQKENI. In nucleotides, the CDR3 is TGTGCCAGCTCACCCCAGGATCTAGGGATAAGTTCCGTCTTCTCAGATACGCAGTATTTT. Residues: CASSPQDLGISSVFSDTQYF.

The chain joins TRBV6-5 to TRBJ2-3, with 9 bases fitting TRBD2. There are 14 residues in the CDR3. The J segment lost 7 bases and the V segment lost 5 bases, leaving 7 bases of the junction unmatched. Germline CDR1 and CDR2: MNHEY and SVGAGI. The CDR3 spells CASSPAGGVNTQYF. The CDR3, as DNA: TGTGCCAGCAGTCCTGCGGGAGGGGTGAATACGCAGTATTTT.

The chain is built from TRBV5-1 and TRBJ1-2, with 8 nucleotides matching TRBD1. This CDR3 contains 14 residues. Per germline, CDR1 SGHRS and CDR2 YFSETQ. V gave up 4 bases and J gave up 2 bases; unmatched junction bases: 4. The CDR3 DNA is TGCGCCAGCAGCGTAAGGACAGGGAACTATGGCTACACCTTC. Amino acid sequence: CASSVRTGNYGYTF.

About this clone: This sample also contains other DNA sequences that code for the same CDR3. J is TRBJ2-2 and V is TRBV9; possibly TRBD2 for D (5 bases). There are 14 residues in the CDR3. Trimming pared 4 bases from V and 6 bases from J, leaving 13 bases between. Germline CDR1 reads SGDLS; CDR2 reads YYNGEE. The CDR3 nucleotides read TGTGCCAGCAGCCCCCGGACTGGTTCCGGGGAGCTGTTTTTT. Translation gives CASSPRTGSGELFF.

This clone appeared a few times. The gene calls are TRBV4-2 and TRBJ1-3; D gene unclear. V lost 4 bases to trimming and J lost 3 bases, with 10 bases between them. CDR1 LGHNA and CDR2 YNFKEQ come from the germline V gene. CDR3 size: 14 residues. The chain's CDR3 is CASSPKTNGNTIYF. The CDR3, as DNA: TGTGCCAGCAGCCCTAAGACTAATGGAAACACCATATATTTT.

This clone was seen only once. The chain links TRBV11-2 to TRBJ2-7, with 7 bases that match TRBD2. The CDR3 contains 15 residues. Germline CDR1 reads SGHAT; CDR2 reads FQNNGV. The trim removed 0 bases at V and 3 bases at J, leaving 5 bases unmatched. CDR3 sequence: CASSLEGGSGYEQYF. As DNA, the CDR3 is TGTGCCAGCAGCTTAGAGGGCGGGAGTGGCTACGAGCAGTACTTC. The entire variable domain, with the rest obtained from reference TRBV11-2 and TRBJ2-7, is as follows: EAGVAQSPRYKIIEKRQSVAFWCNPISGHATLYWYQQILGQGPKLLIQFQNNGVVDDSQLPKDRFSAERLKGVDSTLKIQPAKLEDSAVYLCASSLEGGSGYEQYFGPGTRLTVT.

DNA of the CDR3: TGTGCCAGCAGCAACCTTAGAGAGCACGAGCAGTACTTC. It specifies CASSNLREHEQYF. The chain couples TRBV11-2 to TRBJ2-7; D not certain. The germline V gene has CDR1 SGHAT and CDR2 FQNNGV. V was clipped by 5 bases and J by 5 bases, with 13 bases between them. This CDR3 region has 13 residues.

The chain carries TRBV27 and TRBJ2-1, with 9 bases identical to TRBD2. J lost 6 bases, V lost 6 bases, and 6 bases had no gene match. This CDR3 comprises 14 residues. Germline assignment: CDR1 MNHEY and CDR2 SMNVEV (reference sequence). The CDR3 loop is CASRRLADLNEQFF. The DNA of the CDR3 is TGTGCCAGCAGGCGACTAGCGGACCTCAATGAGCAGTTCTTC.

This clone showed up just once. The gene calls are TRBV28 and TRBJ2-1; 8 nucleotides line up with TRBD2. Per the germline V gene, CDR1 is MDHEN and CDR2 is SYDVKM. The CDR3 spans 19 residues. Unmatched junction bases numbered 17, after V lost 0 bases and J lost 7 bases. CDR3 in amino acids: CASSLWFSGPGGGRNEQFF. CDR3 coding DNA: TGTGCCAGCAGTTTATGGTTTTCGGGCCCGGGAGGGGGGCGGAATGAGCAGTTCTTC.

This clone showed up just once. The V and J genes are TRBV30 and TRBJ2-4; D assignment may be TRBD1 or TRBD2 (6 bases each). CDR1 and CDR2 (germline): GTSNPN, SVGIG (reference sequence). The CDR3 spans 12 residues. Trimming stripped 5 bases from V and 7 bases from J, with 12 bases between. The CDR3 reads CAWGTGANIQYF. In DNA, the CDR3 is TGTGCCTGGGGCACGGGGGCCAACATTCAGTACTTC.

In this sample, this clone turned up a few times. A much more abundant neighbour one base away suggests this may be a read error. The chain uses TRBV11-1 and TRBJ2-3; no firm D call. Germline assignment: CDR1 SGHAT and CDR2 FQDESV (reference sequence). V was clipped by 0 bases and J by 5 bases, with 0 bases between them. The CDR3 length is 11 residues. Here the CDR3 DNA reads TGTGCCAGCAGCTTAGCAGATACGCAGTATTTT. This encodes CASSLADTQYF.

This chain links TRBV29-1 with TRBJ2-1; weak D call: TRBD2 (6 bases). V was trimmed by 7 bases and J by 1 base, leaving 14 bases between them. The CDR3 length is 14 residues. Germline CDR1 is SQVTM and CDR2 is ANQGSEA. DNA of the CDR3: TGCAGCGCCGTGGGGACTGGGTCCTACAATGAGCAGTTCTTC. Amino acid sequence: CSAVGTGSYNEQFF.

This clone was found a few times. The chain is built from TRBV7-9 and TRBJ2-7, with D tentatively TRBD2 (6 bases). V lost 0 bases, J lost 2 bases, and 11 bases lay in between. CDR1 and CDR2 (germline): SEHNR, FQNEAQ (reference sequence). The CDR3 is 15 amino acids. The CDR3 DNA follows: TGTGCCAGCAGCTTAGCGCAGGGAGGCACCTACGAGCAGTACTTC. The encoded protein is CASSLAQGGTYEQYF. Looking up the rest from reference TRBV7-9 and TRBJ2-7 gives the full variable domain: DTGVSQNPRHKITKRGQNVTFRCDPISEHNRLYWYRQTLGQGPEFLTYFQNEAQLEKSRLLSDRFSAERPKGSFSTLEIQRTEQGDSAMYLCASSLAQGGTYEQYFGPGTRLTVT.

In its sample, this clone was seen once. J is TRBJ1-3 and V is TRBV12-5; D is unclear. V was trimmed by 0 bases and J by 4 bases, leaving 19 bases between them. This CDR3 comprises 18 residues. The V gene's germline CDR1 is LGHNT and CDR2 FRNRAP. The CDR3 spells CASGLVLSGGRWGNTIYF. CDR3 nucleotide sequence: TGTGCTAGTGGTTTGGTACTATCGGGCGGAAGGTGGGGAAACACCATATATTTT.

The chain uses TRBV30 and TRBJ2-7; D is unclear. The V end was cut by 0 bases, the J end by 5 bases, with 5 bases between. The germline V gene has CDR1 GTSNPN and CDR2 SVGIG (reference sequence). The CDR3 length is 11 residues. CDR3 nucleotide sequence: TGTGCCTGGAGTGTACTGGACGAGCAGTACTTC. As protein: CAWSVLDEQYF.

This clone has just a few counts. The chain employs TRBV5-6 and TRBJ2-1; D possibly corresponds to TRBD2 (6 bases). CDR1 is SGHDT, CDR2 YYEEEE, per germline. The CDR3 has 13 residues. V gave up 4 bases and J gave up 9 bases, with 14 bases separating them. The CDR3 region has the DNA TGTGCCAGCAGCGTCGGGACTCGTACTGAGCAGTTCTTC. Translating it yields CASSVGTRTEQFF.

The chain has TRBV27 and TRBJ2-1; 10 bases align to TRBD2. V shed 2 bases and J 9 bases; nucleotides not matched to a gene: 16. Looked up from germline, CDR1 is MNHEY and CDR2 is SMNVEV (reference sequence). The CDR3 runs 18 residues. The chain's CDR3 is CASSLRSLVASGSGEQFF. CDR3 bases: TGTGCCAGCAGTTTAAGGTCCTTGGTTGCTAGCGGGAGCGGTGAGCAGTTCTTC.